A few counts support the clone carrying this TCR beta chain. Its antigen remains unidentified. At one of its ends the junction is not consistent with the germline gene, which may arise from a read error. These data are taken from a study of identical twins. Study conclusions and caveats: Researchers reported weaker excess twin sharing in beta out-of-frame sequences. Conclusions were based on cross-sectional statistical analysis, without following the same donors.

The CDR3 length is 14 residues. TCRdb reprocessed the 5' RACE reads with MiXCR, giving one entry per CDR3 protein. The table records roughly 1,500,000 distinct CDR3 sequences, 25% to 35% of them present only once. This chain uses TRBV12-3 or TRBV12-4 with TRBJ2-3, with D possibly TRBD2 on 6 matching bases. Sequences were obtained from cord blood. The TCR was taken from a newborn girl in good health. The CDR3, as DNA: TGTGCCAGCAGTTGGGGAACTAGCACAGGTACGCAGTATTTT. It codes for CASSWGTSTGTQYF.